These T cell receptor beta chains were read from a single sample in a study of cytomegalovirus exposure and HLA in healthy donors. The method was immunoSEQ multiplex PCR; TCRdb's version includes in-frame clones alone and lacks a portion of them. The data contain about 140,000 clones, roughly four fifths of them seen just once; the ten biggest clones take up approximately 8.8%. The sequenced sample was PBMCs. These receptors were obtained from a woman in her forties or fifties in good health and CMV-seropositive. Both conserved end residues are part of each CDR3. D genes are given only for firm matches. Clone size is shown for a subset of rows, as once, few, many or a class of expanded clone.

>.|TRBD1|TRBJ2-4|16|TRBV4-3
CASSLILGTGRNIQYF
TGCGCCAGCAGCCTAATCCTCGGGACAGGGCGTAACATTCAGTACTTC
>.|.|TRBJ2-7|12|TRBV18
CASSYNGYEQYF
TGTGCCAGCTCCTACAACGGGTACGAGCAGTACTTC
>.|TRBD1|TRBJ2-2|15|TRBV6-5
CASSRDRRNTGELFF
TGTGCCAGCAGCAGGGACAGAAGAAACACCGGGGAGCTGTTTTTT
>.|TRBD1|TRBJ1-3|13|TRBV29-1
CSVGGTGGNTIYF
TGCAGCGTCGGTGGGACAGGTGGAAACACCATATATTTT
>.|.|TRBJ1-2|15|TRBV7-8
CASSLATRANYGYTF
TGTGCCAGCAGCTTGGCCACGAGGGCTAACTATGGCTACACCTTC
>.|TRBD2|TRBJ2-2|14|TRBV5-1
CASATSGGTGELFF
TGCGCCAGTGCAACTAGCGGGGGCACCGGGGAGCTGTTTTTT
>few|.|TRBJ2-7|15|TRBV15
CATSRVGGAHYEQYF
TGTGCCACCAGCAGAGTCGGCGGCGCACACTACGAGCAGTACTTC
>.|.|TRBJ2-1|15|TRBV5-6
CASSGAESSYNEQFF
TGTGCCAGCAGTGGAGCAGAGAGCTCCTACAATGAGCAGTTCTTC
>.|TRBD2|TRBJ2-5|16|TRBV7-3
CASSLLAGALGETQYF
TGTGCCAGCAGCTTACTAGCGGGGGCTCTAGGAGAGACCCAGTACTTC
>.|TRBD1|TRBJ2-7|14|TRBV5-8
CASSLRQGSYEQYF
TGTGCCAGCAGCTTGCGACAGGGGTCCTACGAGCAGTACTTC
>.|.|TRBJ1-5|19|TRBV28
CASSLRAHSGGYSNQPQHF
TGTGCCAGCAGTTTAAGGGCCCATTCCGGGGGATATAGCAATCAGCCCCAGCATTTT
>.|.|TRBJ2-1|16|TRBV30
CAWSRKRSTFGGEQFF
TGTGCCTGGAGCCGAAAGCGCTCGACTTTTGGTGGTGAGCAGTTCTTC
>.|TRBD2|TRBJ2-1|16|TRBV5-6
CASSSLAGGPANEQFF
TGTGCCAGCAGCTCACTAGCGGGGGGGCCTGCCAATGAGCAGTTCTTC
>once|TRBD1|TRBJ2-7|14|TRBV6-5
CASSTDRPPYEQYF
TGTGCCAGCAGCACGGACAGGCCCCCCTACGAGCAGTACTTC
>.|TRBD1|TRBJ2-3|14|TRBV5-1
CASSVTGVPDTQYF
TGCGCCAGCAGCGTGACAGGGGTCCCAGATACGCAGTATTTT
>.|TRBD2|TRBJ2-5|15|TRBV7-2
CASSPAGLAEETQYF
TGTGCCAGCAGCCCCGCTGGACTAGCGGAAGAGACCCAGTACTTC
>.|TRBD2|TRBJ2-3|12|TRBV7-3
CASSRAGDTQYF
TGTGCCAGCAGCCGAGCGGGGGATACGCAGTATTTT
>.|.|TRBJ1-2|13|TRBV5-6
CASSSGPSYGYTF
TGTGCCAGCAGCTCAGGTCCCTCCTATGGCTACACCTTC
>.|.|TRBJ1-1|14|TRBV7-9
CASSTTRGGSEAFF
TGTGCCAGCAGCACCACTAGGGGGGGATCCGAAGCTTTCTTT
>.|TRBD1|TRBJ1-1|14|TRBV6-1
CASSGGQGGTEAFF
TGTGCCAGCAGTGGAGGACAGGGCGGCACTGAAGCTTTCTTT
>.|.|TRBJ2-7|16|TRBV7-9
CASSLVWGVRPYEQYF
TGTGCCAGCAGCTTAGTATGGGGGGTCCGGCCCTACGAGCAGTACTTC
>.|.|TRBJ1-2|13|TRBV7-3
CASSLARGAGYTF
TGTGCCAGCAGCTTAGCCAGGGGAGCGGGCTACACCTTC
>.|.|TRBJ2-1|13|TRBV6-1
CASSETGWNEQFF
TGTGCCAGCAGTGAAACAGGGTGGAATGAGCAGTTCTTC
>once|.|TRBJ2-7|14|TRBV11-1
CASSLGTFSYEQYF
TGTGCCAGCAGCTTAGGGACATTCTCCTACGAGCAGTACTTC
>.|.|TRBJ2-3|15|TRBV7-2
CASSPTPQSTDTQYF
TGTGCCAGCAGCCCTACCCCCCAAAGCACAGATACGCAGTATTTT
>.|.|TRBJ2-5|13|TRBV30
CAWGRNGQETQYF
TGTGCCTGGGGTCGAAACGGCCAAGAGACCCAGTACTTC
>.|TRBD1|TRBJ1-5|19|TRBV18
CASSSTPSGTDYSNQPQHF
TGTGCCAGCTCATCCACCCCGTCCGGGACAGATTATAGCAATCAGCCCCAGCATTTT
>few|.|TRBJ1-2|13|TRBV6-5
CASSPPQGRGYTF
TGTGCCAGCAGTCCCCCGCAGGGTCGAGGCTACACCTTC
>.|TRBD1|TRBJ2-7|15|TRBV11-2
CASSIWTGEIYEQYF
TGCGCCAGCAGCATTTGGACAGGGGAGATCTACGAGCAGTACTTC
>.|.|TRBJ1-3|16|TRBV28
CASRRGPSLAGNTIYF
TGTGCCAGCAGAAGGGGTCCCTCTCTAGCTGGAAACACCATATATTTT
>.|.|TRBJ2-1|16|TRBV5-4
CASSSGGLSSYNEQFF
TGTGCCAGCAGCTCCGGCGGGCTTAGCTCCTACAATGAGCAGTTCTTC
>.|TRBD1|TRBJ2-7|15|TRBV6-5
CASSYSISQGNEQYF
TGTGCCAGCAGTTACTCGATATCACAGGGGAACGAGCAGTACTTC
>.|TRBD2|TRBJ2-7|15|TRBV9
CASSPSGGAGYEQYF
TGTGCCAGCAGCCCCAGCGGGGGGGCGGGCTACGAGCAGTACTTC
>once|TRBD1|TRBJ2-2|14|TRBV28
CASSPDRVAGELFF
TGTGCCAGCAGTCCGGACAGGGTTGCCGGGGAGCTGTTTTTT
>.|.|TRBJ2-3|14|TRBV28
CASSGILGRDTQYF
TGTGCCAGCAGCGGGATCCTAGGAAGAGATACGCAGTATTTT
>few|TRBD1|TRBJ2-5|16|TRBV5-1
CASSPRTGGPQETQYF
TGCGCCAGCAGCCCCCGGACAGGGGGCCCTCAAGAGACCCAGTACTTC
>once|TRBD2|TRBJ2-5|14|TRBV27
CASRVAGGLETQYF
TGTGCCAGCAGGGTAGCGGGGGGGCTGGAGACCCAGTACTTC
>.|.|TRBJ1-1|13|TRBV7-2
CASSLQLNTEAFF
TGTGCCAGCAGCCTACAGTTGAACACTGAAGCTTTCTTT
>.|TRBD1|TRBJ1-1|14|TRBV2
CASSDGTGVTEAFF
TGTGCCAGCAGTGATGGTACAGGGGTCACTGAAGCTTTCTTT
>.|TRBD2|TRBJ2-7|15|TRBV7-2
CASSFEAGGREEQYF
TGTGCCAGCAGCTTTGAAGCGGGGGGGAGGGAGGAGCAGTACTTC
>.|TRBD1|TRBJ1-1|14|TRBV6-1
CASSGTGGDTEAFF
TGTGCCAGCAGTGGGACAGGGGGGGACACTGAAGCTTTCTTT
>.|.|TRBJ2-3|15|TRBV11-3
CASSLRSLGTDTQYF
TGTGCCAGCAGCTTACGCTCGTTAGGCACAGATACGCAGTATTTT
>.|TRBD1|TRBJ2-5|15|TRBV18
CASSPVTGTQETQYF
TGTGCCAGCTCACCGGTGACAGGGACCCAAGAGACCCAGTACTTC
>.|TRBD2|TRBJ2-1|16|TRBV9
CASSVLPAGGEYEQFF
TGTGCCAGCAGCGTACTACCGGCGGGGGGGGAATACGAGCAGTTCTTC
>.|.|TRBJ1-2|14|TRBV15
CATSRGPNDYGYAF
TGTGCCACCAGCAGAGGGCCGAACGACTATGGCTACGCCTTC
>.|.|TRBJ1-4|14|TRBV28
CASGVVDWNEKLFF
TGTGCCAGCGGTGTTGTGGACTGGAATGAAAAACTGTTTTTT